This TCR beta chain was sequenced during a study of cytomegalovirus exposure and HLA in healthy donors. In the study overall: Among the roughly 400 donors who were genotyped, 81% fell in the genetic ancestry cluster that is associated with self-reported Caucasian donors.

The PCR ran on 60 Vbeta and 13 Jbeta primers. Data came from immunoSEQ multiplex PCR; TCRdb stores just in-frame clones and leaves some out. The profile shows 210,000 or so clones, 80% to 90% of them singletons. CDR3 length equals 12 residues. Germline V lookup: CDR1 SEHNR, CDR2 FQNEAQ (reference sequence). The specimen was PBMCs. The V and J genes are TRBV7-9 and TRBJ2-5; TRBD1 matches 7 bases. The J call may be wrong; the DNA end is better matched by TRBJ2-7. The TCR was taken from a woman aged 18-29 years in good health and CMV-seronegative. CDR3 sequence reads: CASSSGQSEQYF. The CDR3, as DNA: TGTGCCAGCAGTTCGGGACAGAGCGAGCAGTACTTC.